The sequence of this TCR beta chain was determined in a study of blood T cell repertoires in COVID-19. As for the study in general: Acute-phase and convalescent COVID-19 samples originated in the United States, Italy and Spain. The cDNA or gDNA used as material had been derived from T cells, B-cell-depleted T cells, or PBMCs.

The ends lost 1 base at V and 6 bases at J; junction bases unmatched: 3. This CDR3 contains 15 residues. The V gene's germline CDR1 is KGHSH and CDR2 LQKENI. Clones were read by immunoSEQ multiplex PCR, and TCRdb kept only the in-frame ones, dropping some. The sample holds some 93,000 clones; approximately 86% are singletons and the top ten take less than 9.5%. The V call is TRBV18, the J call TRBJ2-1, with 10 bases fitting TRBD2. The receptor was isolated from a man aged 60-69 years with acute or convalescent COVID-19. Source material: peripheral blood. Written as DNA, the CDR3 is TGTGCCAGCTCACCACTAGCGGGAGGTTTCAATGAGCAGTTCTTC. This sequence encodes CASSPLAGGFNEQFF.